Each of the 21 T cell receptor beta chains below was sequenced from the same sample in a study of blood T cell repertoires in COVID-19 (dated by TCRdb to the early 2020s). Preparation of the library involved the immunoSEQ multiplex PCR assay. Held by TCRdb, this immuneACCESS table contains in-frame sequences only and omits some clones. Under half of the omission traces to an unresolved V gene where checked; the cause of the rest is unknown. A total of around 60,000 clones appear in this sample, around 90% of them only once. The ten largest clones capture approximately 13% of the sample. The sample was peripheral blood. The receptors originated from a man in his 60s with active COVID-19.

In DNA form, the CDR3 reads TGTGCCAGCAGTTTATCCCCTCTCCTGTGGCAGATTATGAACACTGAAGCTTTCTTT. This translates into CASSLSPLLWQIMNTEAFF. The chain has TRBV28 and TRBJ1-1; unclear D gene. Trimming left V 1 base short and J 0 bases short, with 21 bases between. The V gene's germline CDR1 is MDHEN and CDR2 SYDVKM. The CDR3 totals 19 residues.

V gene TRBV18 combines with J gene TRBJ2-1, with TRBD2 matching 7 bases. J gave up 5 bases and V 6 bases, and 7 bases lay outside the gene matches. CDR1 is KGHSH, CDR2 LQKENI, per germline. The CDR3 has 14 amino acids. The CDR3 reads CASSLGAGNNEQFF. CDR3 in DNA: TGTGCCAGCTCCCTCGGAGCGGGGAACAATGAGCAGTTCTTC.

This rearrangement joins TRBV7-3 to TRBJ2-3, with 7 bases identical to TRBD1. With 5 bases clipped from V and 0 bases from J, the junction kept 2 bases outside the gene matches. CDR3 length: 14 amino acids. The germline gives CDR1 SGHTA, CDR2 FQGTGA. In nucleotides, the CDR3 is TGTGCCAGCAGCCCAGGGGGTAGCACAGATACGCAGTATTTT. Amino acids: CASSPGGSTDTQYF.

The chain employs TRBV4-2 and TRBJ2-7, with 10 nucleotides matching TRBD1. CDR1 and CDR2 from the germline V gene are LGHNA and YNFKEQ. Trimming took 1 base from V and 12 from J; bases not matched to a gene: 9. This CDR3 is built from 14 residues. CDR3 region: CASSQGQGAGGGYF. The CDR3 region has the DNA TGTGCCAGCAGCCAAGGACAGGGGGCGGGAGGAGGGTACTTC.

CDR3 coding DNA: TGTGCCAGCAGCTTAGAGGGCAGGAAGAGCGGGAGCTCCTACAATGAGCAGTTCTTC. Protein sequence: CASSLEGRKSGSSYNEQFF. The genes are TRBV7-9 and TRBJ2-1, with 8 positions matching TRBD2. The V and J ends lost 1 base and 0 bases, in that order; junction bases with no gene match: 11. The CDR3 contains 19 residues. Germline loops: CDR1 SEHNR, CDR2 FQNEAQ (reference sequence).

This chain links TRBV6-5 with TRBJ2-7; maybe TRBD2 (5 bases). Germline V gives CDR1 MNHEY, CDR2 SVGAGI. CDR3 length: 15 amino acids. The ends were cut back, 2 bases at V and 6 bases at J, with 17 bases in the middle. CDR3 amino acids: CASSYTVLGVGEQYF. Here the CDR3 DNA reads TGTGCCAGCAGTTACACCGTCCTCGGGGTTGGCGAGCAGTACTTC.

The chain links TRBV27 to TRBJ1-2, with TRBD1 identical over 9 bases. This CDR3 is built from 16 residues. Per the germline V gene, CDR1 is MNHEY and CDR2 is SMNVEV (reference sequence). V shed 5 bases and J 7 bases; nucleotides not matched to a gene: 14. The CDR3 DNA sequence: TGTGCCAGCAGTCCCATCTGGACAGGGGCGAATGGTGGCTACACCTTC. Protein: CASSPIWTGANGGYTF.

The V call is TRBV4-2, the J call TRBJ1-1; 7 bases are a match to TRBD1. The CDR3 covers 14 residues. The junction had 5 bases not matched to a gene; V was cut back by 4 bases and J by 3 bases. Per germline, CDR1 LGHNA and CDR2 YNFKEQ. The CDR3 protein is CASSPRTGDTEAFF. The CDR3 DNA follows: TGTGCCAGCAGCCCTAGAACAGGGGACACTGAAGCTTTCTTT.

This clone has just a few counts. The chain combines TRBV20-1 with TRBJ1-1, with TRBD1 as a possible D gene (5 bases). This CDR3 has 11 residues. The ends were cut back, 8 bases at V and 5 bases at J, with 12 bases in the middle. Looked up from germline, CDR1 is DFQATT and CDR2 is SNEGSKA (reference sequence). The CDR3 bases are TGCAGTCAGAGGGGAGGAACTGAAGCTTTCTTT. It is translated as CSQRGGTEAFF.

The rearrangement links TRBV6-2 or TRBV6-3 to TRBJ2-3; 9 positions agree with TRBD1. The V and J ends lost 6 bases and 3 bases, in that order; junction bases with no gene match: 7. Germline CDR1 is MNHEY and CDR2 is SVGEGT. The CDR3 totals 15 residues. The DNA for the CDR3 is TGTGCCAGCAGCACCACAGGGGGCTGGACAGATACGCAGTATTTT. It translates to CASSTTGGWTDTQYF.

V is TRBV4-3 and J is TRBJ2-7; weak D call: TRBD1 (6 bases). The germline V gene has CDR1 LGHNA and CDR2 YSLEER. Trimming left V 1 base short and J 6 bases short, with 19 bases between. This CDR3 has 16 amino acids. The CDR3 DNA reads as TGCGCCAGCAGCCAAGGGACCACAGGGCTCTCTCCCGAGCAGTACTTC. As protein: CASSQGTTGLSPEQYF.

This sequence joins TRBV28 and TRBJ1-1; D is unresolved. Germline lookup yields CDR1 MDHEN and CDR2 SYDVKM. CDR3 length: 13 residues. Trimming stripped 6 bases from V and 1 base from J, with 9 bases between. CDR3 DNA: TGTGCCAGCAGGAGGCAGTGGAACACTGAAGCTTTCTTT. Protein product: CASRRQWNTEAFF.

V usage is TRBV14 and J usage is TRBJ2-1; D not resolved. Germline loops: CDR1 SGHDN, CDR2 FVKESK. CDR3 length: 18 amino acids. V lost 3 bases and J 1 base, leaving 19 bases between the germline ends. CDR3 region: CASSHASPLSRSYNEQFF. The CDR3 DNA reads TGTGCCAGCAGCCATGCTAGTCCCCTCTCGAGGTCCTACAATGAGCAGTTCTTC.

The chain joins TRBV9 to TRBJ1-4; 8 bases map to TRBD1. Germline CDR1 and CDR2: SGDLS and YYNGEE. The CDR3 contains 13 residues. With V trimmed by 7 bases and J by 8 bases, 7 bases remained unmatched. The CDR3 protein is CASGRGLREKLFF. DNA for the CDR3: TGTGCCAGCGGCAGGGGGCTTCGGGAAAAACTGTTTTTT. Full variable domain (missing parts from reference TRBV9 and TRBJ1-4): DSGVTQTPKHLITATGQRVTLRCSPRSGDLSVYWYQQSLDQGLQFLIQYYNGEERAKGNILERFSAQQFPDLHSELNLSSLELGDSALYFCASGRGLREKLFFGSGTQLSVL.

This clone was recorded a few times. The chain is built from TRBV19 and TRBJ2-5; 8 nucleotides line up with TRBD2. Germline loops: CDR1 LNHDA, CDR2 SQIVND (reference sequence). J gave up 2 bases and V 6 bases, and 8 bases lay outside the gene matches. This CDR3 spans 15 amino acids. CDR3: CASRGTRNGQETQYF. CDR3 nucleotides: TGTGCCAGTAGAGGGACTAGAAACGGGCAAGAGACCCAGTACTTC.

The CDR3 is CASRGQGAYEQYF. Here the CDR3 DNA reads TGTGCCAGCAGGGGACAGGGGGCATACGAGCAGTACTTC. J is TRBJ2-7 and V is TRBV7-9; 12 positions agree with TRBD1. This CDR3 is built from 13 residues. Germline V lookup: CDR1 SEHNR, CDR2 FQNEAQ (reference sequence). The V segment lost 6 bases and the J segment 4 bases; nucleotides outside the gene matches: 1. Full variable domain (missing parts from reference TRBV7-9 and TRBJ2-7): DTGVSQNPRHKITKRGQNVTFRCDPISEHNRLYWYRQTLGQGPEFLTYFQNEAQLEKSRLLSDRFSAERPKGSFSTLEIQRTEQGDSAMYLCASRGQGAYEQYFGPGTRLTVT.

The rearrangement links TRBV6-5 to TRBJ1-2; D is ambiguous. The length of the CDR3 is 13 residues. CDR1 and CDR2 (germline): MNHEY, SVGAGI. Trimming removed 10 bases from V and 4 bases from J, with 16 bases in between. CDR3 in amino acids: CATSGPIFYGYTF. The CDR3 DNA sequence: TGTGCCACTTCGGGTCCGATCTTCTATGGCTACACCTTC.

CDR3 sequence (DNA): TGTGCCAGCAGCTTAACGGGAGAGCAGTTCTTC. Translated, it gives CASSLTGEQFF. J is TRBJ2-1 and V is TRBV7-9; a possible D gene is TRBD2 (5 bases). V lost 2 bases and J 10 bases, leaving 6 bases between the germline ends. CDR1 is SEHNR, CDR2 FQNEAQ, per germline (reference sequence). The CDR3 covers 11 residues.

A few counts support this clone. The rearrangement joins TRBV5-1 to TRBJ1-1, with D perhaps TRBD1 (5 bases). This CDR3 region has 17 residues. Trimming took off 4 bases at V and 3 bases at J, with 22 bases between the two ends. The germline gives CDR1 SGHRS, CDR2 YFSETQ. The CDR3 is CASSKVDRGSYYTEAFF. The CDR3 DNA reads as TGCGCCAGCAGCAAAGTCGATCGGGGGAGTTATTACACTGAAGCTTTCTTT.

The chain recombines TRBV28 with TRBJ2-1; 8 nucleotides agree with TRBD1. V lost 6 bases and J lost 7; bases outside the gene matches: 11. Germline lookup yields CDR1 MDHEN and CDR2 SYDVKM. This CDR3 has 15 residues. CDR3 region: CASSPPQGAYNEQFF. CDR3 nucleotide sequence: TGTGCCAGCAGCCCCCCGCAGGGGGCGTATAATGAGCAGTTCTTC. The whole variable domain, filled in from reference TRBV28 and TRBJ2-1, reads DVKVTQSSRYLVKRTGEKVFLECVQDMDHENMFWYRQDPGLGLRLIYFSYDVKMKEKGDIPEGYSVSREKKERFSLILESASTNQTSMYLCASSPPQGAYNEQFFGPGTRLTVL.

This clone was counted once. This chain uses TRBV20-1 with TRBJ2-3; TRBD2 matches at 8 bases. The CDR3 sequence is 16 residues long. The V gene end was trimmed by 3 bases and the J gene end by 2 bases; junction bases not matched to a gene: 10. The V gene's germline CDR1 is DFQATT and CDR2 SNEGSKA (reference sequence). CDR3 protein: CSASLGSGGSTDTQYF. In nucleotides, the CDR3 is TGCAGTGCTAGTCTGGGGAGCGGGGGATCCACAGATACGCAGTATTTT.